These 27 T cell receptor beta chains originate from one sample sequenced in a study of CD8 T cells in ankylosing spondylitis. These receptors' targets are unknown. Study findings and constraints: In ankylosing spondylitis blood, a motif of seven to nine highly homologous TCR beta variants appeared characteristic.

TCRdb reanalysed the 5' RACE reads using MiXCR and keeps one entry per CDR3 protein. The data contain 200,000 to 250,000 distinct CDR3 sequences, about 7% of them singletons. The sample comprised blood, either unsorted or a sorted T cell fraction (not recorded which). The receptors were sampled from a male donor with ankylosing spondylitis.

J is TRBJ2-3 and V is TRBV11-2, with 9 bases identical to TRBD2. After removal of 1 base from V and 2 bases from J, the junction contained 10 bases not matched to a gene. The CDR3 totals 18 residues. CDR1 and CDR2 (germline): SGHAT, FQNNGV. The DNA for the CDR3 is TGTGCCAGCAGCTTAGCTCTGGGCCTAGCGGGGCCCACAGATACGCAGTATTTT. Translated: CASSLALGLAGPTDTQYF.

This clonotype was observed many times. This chain joins TRBV27 and TRBJ2-7; tentatively, D is TRBD2 (5 bases). The CDR3 runs to 14 residues. Germline V gene lookup returns CDR1 MNHEY and CDR2 SMNVEV (reference sequence). The ends were cut back, 6 bases at V and 0 bases at J, with 12 bases in the middle. CDR3 sequence reads: CASRLDSSSYEQYF. For the CDR3, the DNA is TGTGCCAGCAGACTAGACTCGAGCTCCTACGAGCAGTACTTC.

Ten or more counts support this clonotype. CDR3 nucleotide sequence: TGTGCCAGCAGTTTAGGAGGCGGTGAAGCTTTCTTT. Translated: CASSLGGGEAFF. The chain is built from TRBV12-3 or TRBV12-4 and TRBJ1-1; D ambiguous. There are 12 residues in the CDR3. Trimming shortened V by 1 base and J by 7 bases, and 7 bases separated the two germline ends.

This clonotype was seen ten or more times. V is TRBV4-3 and J is TRBJ2-5; TRBD2 matches at 11 bases. This CDR3 spans 15 amino acids. Germline CDR1 LGHNA, CDR2 YSLEER. The trim removed 3 bases at V and 3 bases at J, leaving 3 bases unmatched. CDR3 bases: TGCGCCAGCAGCCAGGTGACTAGCGGGGAAGAGACCCAGTACTTC. This encodes CASSQVTSGEETQYF.

This clonotype occurred a few times. This chain connects TRBV7-9 to TRBJ2-7, with D unclear. This CDR3 has 13 residues. Germline CDR1 SEHNR, CDR2 FQNEAQ (reference sequence). Between the trimmed V and J ends, which lost 7 bases and 5 bases, there was a span of 15 bases. The chain's CDR3 is CASTPAPFHEQYF. CDR3 DNA sequence: TGTGCCAGCACCCCGGCCCCCTTCCACGAGCAGTACTTC.

This chain joins TRBV2 and TRBJ2-7; maybe TRBD2 (6 bases). The CDR3 spans 15 residues. V shed 8 bases and J shed 6 bases, with 23 bases lying between them. Germline loops: CDR1 SNHLY, CDR2 FYNNEI. This chain's CDR3 is CASGKAPGRGSEQYF. Written as DNA, the CDR3 is TGTGCCAGCGGAAAAGCACCCGGGAGAGGCTCCGAGCAGTACTTC.

Many counts were recorded for this clonotype. The V gene is TRBV11-2, the J gene TRBJ2-1; no firm D call. This CDR3 region has 11 residues. Germline CDR1 reads SGHAT; CDR2 reads FQNNGV. Trimming stripped 1 base from V and 14 bases from J, with 9 bases between. The CDR3 DNA follows: TGTGCCAGCAGCTTAGGATATGTGAAGTTCTTC. Translating gives CASSLGYVKFF.

The table lists this clonotype with a few counts. The chain uses TRBV15 and TRBJ2-3; D is ambiguous. Germline loops: CDR1 LNHNV, CDR2 YYDKDF (reference sequence). Trimming took off 4 bases at V and 2 bases at J, with 10 bases between the two ends. This CDR3 has 14 amino acids. DNA for the CDR3: TGTGCCACCAGCATTAGGACGAACACAGATACGCAGTATTTT. It translates to CATSIRTNTDTQYF.

This clonotype appeared many times. V and J are TRBV13 and TRBJ1-5, with no clear D. Per the germline V gene, CDR1 is PRHDT and CDR2 is FYEKMQ (reference sequence). This CDR3 spans 12 amino acids. Trimming removed 5 bases from V and 4 bases from J, with 6 bases in between. In DNA, the CDR3 is TGTGCCAGCAGCGGACGGAATCAGCCCCAGCATTTT. This gives the protein CASSGRNQPQHF.

In its sample, this clonotype was seen many times. The chain has TRBV4-2 and TRBJ2-7, with D perhaps TRBD2 (6 bases). CDR1 and CDR2 (germline): LGHNA, YNFKEQ. CDR3 length: 17 residues. V lost 0 bases and J 3 bases, leaving 18 bases between the germline ends. DNA of the CDR3: TGTGCCAGCAGCCAAGATCCCGGTAGAGGGACTTACTACGAGCAGTACTTC. Translating it yields CASSQDPGRGTYYEQYF.

The chain uses TRBV27 and TRBJ2-3; 8 bases are shared with TRBD2. The CDR3 sequence is 14 residues long. V gave up 3 bases and J gave up 1 base; unmatched junction bases: 0. Germline V gives CDR1 MNHEY, CDR2 SMNVEV (reference sequence). This chain's CDR3 is CASSLREGTDTQYF. The CDR3 nucleotides are TGTGCCAGCAGTTTGCGGGAGGGCACAGATACGCAGTATTTT.

The sample holds a few counts of this clonotype. The chain has TRBV20-1 and TRBJ1-2, with 11 positions matching TRBD1. V was clipped by 0 bases and J by 7 bases; unmatched bases: 7. There are 15 residues in the CDR3. Germline CDR1 reads DFQATT; CDR2 reads SNEGSKA (reference sequence). CDR3 nucleotides: TGCAGTGCTAGAGATCTTGGACAGGGGGCATCTGGCTACACCTTC. Translated: CSARDLGQGASGYTF.

The table lists this clonotype with many counts. This chain links TRBV2 with TRBJ2-1, with TRBD1 as a possible D gene (6 bases). Germline lookup yields CDR1 SNHLY and CDR2 FYNNEI. V lost 8 bases and J 0 bases, leaving 17 bases between the germline ends. The CDR3 runs 16 residues. The CDR3 loop is CASGSSQGSSYNEQFF. The CDR3 DNA is TGTGCCAGCGGCTCATCACAGGGCAGCTCCTACAATGAGCAGTTCTTC.

V gene TRBV4-1 combines with J gene TRBJ2-2; D gene ambiguous. V was clipped by 4 bases and J by 1 base, with 7 bases between them. CDR1 and CDR2 (germline): MGHRA, YSYEKL. The CDR3 loop spans 14 amino acids. CDR3 loop: CASSPTLNTGELFF. The CDR3 DNA reads TGCGCCAGCAGCCCGACTTTGAACACCGGGGAGCTGTTTTTT.

The chain links TRBV4-2 to TRBJ2-5, with TRBD1 identical over 11 bases. J was trimmed by 4 bases and V by 5 bases; bases with no gene match: 9. The CDR3 has 16 residues. The germline gives CDR1 LGHNA, CDR2 YNFKEQ. In DNA, the CDR3 is TGTGCCAGCAGCGTTGGACAGGGGGCATGGATAGAGACCCAGTACTTC. This translates into CASSVGQGAWIETQYF.

The table lists this clonotype with many counts. The V call is TRBV28, the J call TRBJ1-1; TRBD1 aligns across 7 bases. Unmatched junction bases numbered 9, after V lost 0 bases and J lost 5 bases. The germline V gene encodes CDR1 MDHEN and CDR2 SYDVKM. The CDR3 has 16 amino acids. This chain's CDR3 is CASSLWDRGPGTEAFF. In DNA form, the CDR3 reads TGTGCCAGCAGTTTATGGGATAGGGGGCCAGGGACTGAAGCTTTCTTT.

This clonotype was recorded many times. The chain combines TRBV9 with TRBJ1-5; no clear D. Trimming pared 3 bases from V and 9 bases from J, leaving 19 bases between. The CDR3 has 15 residues. Per the germline V gene, CDR1 is SGDLS and CDR2 is YYNGEE. In DNA, the CDR3 is TGTGCCAGCAGCGCCTGGGGTGACGGCGTGAGGCCCCAGCATTTT. Translation: CASSAWGDGVRPQHF.

V is TRBV24-1 and J is TRBJ2-2; D not certain. Germline values: CDR1 KGHDR, CDR2 SFDVKD. Trimming shortened V by 3 bases and J by 0 bases, and 13 bases separated the two germline ends. CDR3 length equals 17 residues. CDR3 loop: CATSDVRAFANTGELFF. The CDR3 DNA sequence: TGTGCCACCAGTGATGTAAGGGCATTCGCGAACACCGGGGAGCTGTTTTTT.

This chain connects TRBV3-1 to TRBJ1-2, with a tentative D call TRBD1 (5 bases). V was cut by 0 bases and J by 0 bases, with 14 bases left in between. The CDR3 is 17 amino acids. Per germline, CDR1 LGHDT and CDR2 YNNKEL (reference sequence). The CDR3, as DNA: TGTGCCAGCAGCCAAGAGCTGAGGGGTCTTGCTAACTATGGCTACACCTTC. Translation gives CASSQELRGLANYGYTF.

This clonotype was observed many times. The chain employs TRBV5-6 and TRBJ2-1; possible D gene TRBD2, 5 bases. Per germline, CDR1 SGHDT and CDR2 YYEEEE. V was trimmed by 3 bases and J by 7 bases, leaving 14 bases between them. This CDR3 spans 14 amino acids. CDR3 coding DNA: TGTGCCAGCAGCTCGGGAACTCCGGCAAATGAGCAGTTCTTC. It specifies CASSSGTPANEQFF.

There are a few counts of this clonotype. J is TRBJ2-1 and V is TRBV7-9, with unresolved D. Deletions cut 4 bases from V and 5 bases from J, with 9 bases between. The germline V gene has CDR1 SEHNR and CDR2 FQNEAQ (reference sequence). The CDR3 runs 13 residues. CDR3 protein: CASSSTLDNEQFF. DNA of the CDR3: TGTGCCAGCAGCTCGACCCTTGACAATGAGCAGTTCTTC.

The table lists this clonotype with a few counts. The chain carries TRBV7-2 and TRBJ1-2; TRBD1 matches at 12 bases. V was pared by 0 bases and J by 0 bases, with 2 bases of the junction left unmatched. Germline values: CDR1 SGHTA, CDR2 FQGNSA. The CDR3 is 17 amino acids. The CDR3: CASSLAGQGAANYGYTF. The CDR3 region has the DNA TGTGCCAGCAGCTTAGCGGGACAGGGGGCAGCTAACTATGGCTACACCTTC.

In its sample, this clonotype was seen many times. The chain couples TRBV20-1 to TRBJ2-5, with D uncertain. V lost 6 bases and J 0 bases, leaving 14 bases between the germline ends. CDR1 is DFQATT and CDR2 is SNEGSKA in the germline V gene (reference sequence). This CDR3 spans 14 amino acids. The CDR3 DNA is TGCAGTGCCCGACCCCAGGTCTACCAAGAGACCCAGTACTTC. Translating gives CSARPQVYQETQYF.

The CDR3 is CASSDSFYGYTF. The DNA for the CDR3 is TGTGCCAGCAGCGACAGTTTCTATGGCTACACCTTC. The chain links TRBV7-9 to TRBJ1-2; D might be TRBD1 (5 bases). The CDR3 is 12 residues long. Germline values: CDR1 SEHNR, CDR2 FQNEAQ (reference sequence). V lost 5 bases to trimming and J lost 4 bases, with 8 bases between them.

This clonotype was detected ten times or more. The V call is TRBV10-3, the J call TRBJ2-3; D possibly corresponds to TRBD2 (6 bases). With 10 bases removed from V and 1 base from J, the gap between germline ends came to 6 bases. Germline V gene lookup returns CDR1 ENHRY and CDR2 SYGVKD. The CDR3 extends over 11 amino acids. The CDR3 DNA reads as TGTGCCACTAGCGGCACAGATACGCAGTATTTT. Translating it yields CATSGTDTQYF.

Many counts were recorded for this clonotype. This chain joins TRBV5-1 and TRBJ1-5, with D tentatively TRBD1 (6 bases). The CDR3 has 15 residues. V was cut by 0 bases and J by 6 bases, with 13 bases left in between. The germline gives CDR1 SGHRS, CDR2 YFSETQ. This chain's CDR3 is CASSLGSGASQPQHF. In DNA, the CDR3 is TGCGCCAGCAGCTTGGGGTCGGGGGCGAGTCAGCCCCAGCATTTT.

There are a few counts of this clonotype. J is TRBJ2-2 and V is TRBV27; D is perhaps TRBD2 (5 bases). Trimming pared 8 bases from V and 7 bases from J, leaving 17 bases between. The germline V gene encodes CDR1 MNHEY and CDR2 SMNVEV (reference sequence). This CDR3 region has 14 residues. Written as DNA, the CDR3 is TGTGCCAGCCAGCCGGGCGGTGGAGGCGGGGAGCTGTTTTTT. This gives the protein CASQPGGGGGELFF.